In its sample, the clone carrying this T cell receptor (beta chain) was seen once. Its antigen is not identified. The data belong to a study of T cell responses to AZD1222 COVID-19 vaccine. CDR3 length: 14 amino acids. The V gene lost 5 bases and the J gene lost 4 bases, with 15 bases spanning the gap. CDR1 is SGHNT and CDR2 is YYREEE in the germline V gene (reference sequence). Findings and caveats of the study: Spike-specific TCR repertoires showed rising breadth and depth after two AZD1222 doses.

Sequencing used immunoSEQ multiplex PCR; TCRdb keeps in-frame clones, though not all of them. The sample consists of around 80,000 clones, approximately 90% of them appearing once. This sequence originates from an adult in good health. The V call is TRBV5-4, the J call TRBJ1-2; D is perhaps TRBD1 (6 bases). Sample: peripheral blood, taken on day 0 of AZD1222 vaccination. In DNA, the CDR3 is TGTGCCAGCAGTGGGGGCCAGGGGTTCTATGGCTACACCTTC. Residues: CASSGGQGFYGYTF.